These T cell receptor beta chains were read from a single sample in a study of T cells in Graves' hyperthyroidism and ophthalmopathy. TCRdb processed the multiplex PCR reads anew with MiXCR; each CDR3 protein has one entry. Among roughly 560,000 distinct CDR3 sequences, about 15% were seen once, and the ten largest hold over 3.5%. The sample comprised blood. Receptors originate from a woman in her 40s with Graves' ophthalmopathy. CDR3s include the opening cysteine and the closing phenylalanine or tryptophan. Each record gives: D gene, J gene, clone size, V gene, CDR3 protein, CDR3 DNA. D genes are given only for firm matches. A clone size is listed for some rows: how often the clone was seen (once, few, many), or a class if it is expanded.

D gene: TRBD1; J gene: TRBJ2-5; clone size: many; V gene: TRBV7-2; CDR3 protein: CASSLWTGQETQYF; CDR3 DNA: TGTGCCAGCAGCCTTTGGACAGGCCAAGAGACCCAGTACTTC
D gene: TRBD1; J gene: TRBJ2-5; clone size: NA; V gene: TRBV7-2; CDR3 protein: CASSSRQGVETQYF; CDR3 DNA: TGTGCCAGCAGCTCCAGACAGGGTGTAGAGACCCAGTACTTC
D gene: NA; J gene: TRBJ2-7; clone size: many; V gene: TRBV20-1; CDR3 protein: CSIRRALSCEQYF; CDR3 DNA: TGCAGTATTCGGCGGGCGCTCTCCTGCGAGCAGTACTTC
D gene: NA; J gene: TRBJ2-5; clone size: many; V gene: TRBV4-1; CDR3 protein: CASSQSQNQETQYF; CDR3 DNA: TGCGCCAGCAGCCAGTCCCAGAACCAAGAGACCCAGTACTTC
D gene: NA; J gene: TRBJ1-3; clone size: NA; V gene: TRBV12-3/TRBV12-4; CDR3 protein: CASSLVAQSSGNTIYF; CDR3 DNA: TGTGCCAGCAGTTTAGTGGCCCAGAGCTCTGGAAACACCATATATTTT
D gene: NA; J gene: TRBJ2-7; clone size: NA; V gene: TRBV29-1; CDR3 protein: CSVEIGITYEQYF; CDR3 DNA: TGCAGCGTTGAGATAGGGATTACCTACGAGCAGTACTTC
D gene: TRBD1; J gene: TRBJ2-6; clone size: few; V gene: TRBV6-1; CDR3 protein: CASSDPDRGSGANVLTF; CDR3 DNA: TGTGCCAGCAGTGATCCCGACAGGGGATCTGGGGCCAACGTCCTGACTTTC
D gene: NA; J gene: TRBJ2-7; clone size: many; V gene: TRBV2; CDR3 protein: CASSSEVARYEQYF; CDR3 DNA: TGTGCCAGCAGTTCGGAAGTAGCTAGATACGAGCAGTACTTC
D gene: NA; J gene: TRBJ2-7; clone size: many; V gene: TRBV30; CDR3 protein: CAWRQTVYEQYF; CDR3 DNA: TGTGCCTGGAGGCAGACTGTGTACGAGCAGTACTTC
D gene: NA; J gene: TRBJ1-3; clone size: many; V gene: TRBV6-1; CDR3 protein: CASARGGSGNTIYF; CDR3 DNA: TGTGCCAGTGCCCGGGGAGGCTCTGGAAACACCATATATTTT
D gene: TRBD2; J gene: TRBJ2-7; clone size: NA; V gene: TRBV7-3; CDR3 protein: CASSFGLAGGYSYEQYF; CDR3 DNA: TGTGCCAGCAGCTTTGGACTAGCGGGAGGGTATTCCTACGAGCAGTACTTC
D gene: TRBD1; J gene: TRBJ1-1; clone size: many; V gene: TRBV6-2/TRBV6-3; CDR3 protein: CASRYTPQGGNTEAFF; CDR3 DNA: TGTGCCAGCAGGTATACCCCACAGGGGGGGAACACTGAAGCTTTCTTT
D gene: NA; J gene: TRBJ2-4; clone size: many; V gene: TRBV30; CDR3 protein: CAWSAGGDIQYF; CDR3 DNA: TGTGCCTGGAGTGCCGGGGGAGACATTCAGTACTTC
D gene: NA; J gene: TRBJ1-2; clone size: once; V gene: TRBV5-5; CDR3 protein: CASSLVSAGYYGYTF; CDR3 DNA: TGTGCCAGCAGCTTGGTCTCAGCAGGGTACTATGGCTACACCTTC
D gene: NA; J gene: TRBJ1-2; clone size: many; V gene: TRBV11-3; CDR3 protein: CASTRRGGSYGYTF; CDR3 DNA: TGTGCCAGCACCCGCCGGGGGGGAAGCTATGGCTACACCTTC
D gene: TRBD2; J gene: TRBJ2-7; clone size: many; V gene: TRBV7-6; CDR3 protein: CASSFSSGPSYEQYF; CDR3 DNA: TGTGCCAGCAGCTTCTCTAGCGGACCCTCCTACGAGCAGTACTTC
D gene: NA; J gene: TRBJ2-7; clone size: many; V gene: TRBV11-2; CDR3 protein: CASSLDGSLYEQYF; CDR3 DNA: TGTGCCAGCAGCTTAGACGGGAGTTTGTACGAGCAGTACTTC
D gene: TRBD1; J gene: TRBJ1-5; clone size: many; V gene: TRBV15; CDR3 protein: CATSRRGQDHQPQHF; CDR3 DNA: TGTGCCACCAGCCGGAGGGGACAGGACCATCAGCCCCAGCATTTT
D gene: NA; J gene: TRBJ2-2; clone size: NA; V gene: TRBV14; CDR3 protein: CASSQDRQASTGELFF; CDR3 DNA: TGTGCCAGCAGCCAAGATCGACAGGCTTCCACCGGGGAGCTGTTTTTT
D gene: NA; J gene: TRBJ1-2; clone size: few; V gene: TRBV28; CDR3 protein: CASSLGGGFGYGYTF; CDR3 DNA: TGTGCCAGCAGTTTGGGGGGGGGATTCGGCTATGGCTACACCTTC
D gene: NA; J gene: TRBJ1-5; clone size: many; V gene: TRBV28; CDR3 protein: CASSLSQGVQPQHF; CDR3 DNA: TGTGCCAGCAGTTTATCCCAGGGTGTTCAGCCCCAGCATTTT
D gene: TRBD1; J gene: TRBJ2-7; clone size: many; V gene: TRBV28; CDR3 protein: CASRATGGITYEQYF; CDR3 DNA: TGTGCCAGCAGAGCGACAGGGGGGATTACCTACGAGCAGTACTTC
D gene: TRBD1; J gene: TRBJ1-1; clone size: many; V gene: TRBV7-3; CDR3 protein: CASSLGQGSTEAFF; CDR3 DNA: TGTGCCAGCAGCTTAGGACAGGGGAGCACTGAAGCTTTCTTT
D gene: TRBD1; J gene: TRBJ2-7; clone size: many; V gene: TRBV11-2; CDR3 protein: CASSIYGQGNYEQYF; CDR3 DNA: TGTGCCAGCAGCATCTACGGACAGGGAAACTACGAGCAGTACTTC
D gene: NA; J gene: TRBJ1-5; clone size: many; V gene: TRBV7-9; CDR3 protein: CASSLAEGPQHF; CDR3 DNA: TGTGCCAGCAGCTTAGCGGAGGGGCCCCAGCATTTT
D gene: NA; J gene: TRBJ1-5; clone size: many; V gene: TRBV6-1; CDR3 protein: CASSKNRDSNQPQHF; CDR3 DNA: TGTGCCAGCAGTAAAAACAGGGATAGCAATCAGCCCCAGCATTTT
D gene: TRBD1; J gene: TRBJ2-7; clone size: NA; V gene: TRBV7-9; CDR3 protein: CASSDQRTGFYEQYF; CDR3 DNA: TGTGCCAGCAGCGATCAGCGGACAGGGTTTTACGAGCAGTACTTC
D gene: NA; J gene: TRBJ1-2; clone size: NA; V gene: TRBV12-3/TRBV12-4; CDR3 protein: CASSSRQASARGYTF; CDR3 DNA: TGTGCCAGCAGTTCGAGACAGGCATCGGCTAGGGGCTACACCTTC
D gene: NA; J gene: TRBJ1-2; clone size: many; V gene: TRBV2; CDR3 protein: CASSGRANYGYTF; CDR3 DNA: TGTGCCAGCAGTGGCCGGGCTAACTATGGCTACACCTTC
D gene: NA; J gene: TRBJ2-7; clone size: few; V gene: TRBV28; CDR3 protein: CASSIDKGVSVYEQYF; CDR3 DNA: TGTGCCAGCAGTATAGACAAGGGGGTTTCCGTCTACGAGCAGTACTTC
D gene: TRBD1; J gene: TRBJ1-2; clone size: many; V gene: TRBV19; CDR3 protein: CASSLHRDRGINYGYTF; CDR3 DNA: TGTGCCAGTAGTCTTCACCGGGACAGGGGAATTAACTATGGCTACACCTTC
D gene: TRBD2; J gene: TRBJ2-7; clone size: many; V gene: TRBV6-2/TRBV6-3; CDR3 protein: CASSYSPTSGRAYEQYF; CDR3 DNA: TGTGCCAGCAGTTACTCCCCCACTAGCGGGAGGGCCTACGAGCAGTACTTC
D gene: NA; J gene: TRBJ1-5; clone size: NA; V gene: TRBV12-3/TRBV12-4; CDR3 protein: CASSNNGAQSNQPQHF; CDR3 DNA: TGTGCCAGCAGCAATAATGGTGCACAGAGCAATCAGCCCCAGCATTTT
D gene: TRBD1; J gene: TRBJ2-6; clone size: few; V gene: TRBV28; CDR3 protein: CATRGQGLGGANVLTF; CDR3 DNA: TGTGCCACCCGGGGACAGGGGTTAGGTGGGGCCAACGTCCTGACTTTC
D gene: TRBD2; J gene: TRBJ2-7; clone size: many; V gene: TRBV6-1; CDR3 protein: CASTRTSGYEQYF; CDR3 DNA: TGTGCCAGCACACGGACTAGCGGCTACGAGCAGTACTTC
D gene: TRBD2; J gene: TRBJ2-7; clone size: once; V gene: TRBV11-2; CDR3 protein: CASSTRTSGISYEQYF; CDR3 DNA: TGTGCCAGCAGCACCCGGACTAGCGGGATCTCCTACGAGCAGTACTTC
D gene: TRBD2; J gene: TRBJ2-5; clone size: many; V gene: TRBV27; CDR3 protein: CASRLAGSQETQYF; CDR3 DNA: TGTGCCAGCAGGCTAGCGGGATCCCAAGAGACCCAGTACTTC
D gene: NA; J gene: TRBJ2-5; clone size: few; V gene: TRBV10-3; CDR3 protein: CAISESRGGSETQYF; CDR3 DNA: TGTGCCATCAGTGAGTCCAGGGGCGGGTCGGAGACCCAGTACTTC
D gene: NA; J gene: TRBJ2-7; clone size: few; V gene: TRBV20-1; CDR3 protein: CSARGGITYEQYF; CDR3 DNA: TGCAGTGCTAGAGGGGGAATAACCTACGAGCAGTACTTC
D gene: TRBD1; J gene: TRBJ2-7; clone size: few; V gene: TRBV10-3; CDR3 protein: CAITRTGGDHNEQYF; CDR3 DNA: TGTGCCATCACCAGGACAGGGGGTGATCATAACGAGCAGTACTTC
D gene: NA; J gene: TRBJ1-1; clone size: many; V gene: TRBV28; CDR3 protein: CASRPGLLTGTEAFF; CDR3 DNA: TGTGCCAGCAGGCCGGGTCTCCTCACGGGGACTGAAGCTTTCTTT
D gene: NA; J gene: TRBJ2-7; clone size: NA; V gene: TRBV11-2; CDR3 protein: CASSLAAQGGYEQYF; CDR3 DNA: TGTGCCAGCAGCTTAGCAGCCCAGGGGGGATACGAGCAGTACTTC
D gene: TRBD1; J gene: TRBJ2-7; clone size: few; V gene: TRBV24-1; CDR3 protein: CATSDSTQQGATYEQYF; CDR3 DNA: TGTGCCACCAGTGATTCCACTCAGCAGGGGGCAACCTACGAGCAGTACTTC
D gene: NA; J gene: TRBJ1-1; clone size: NA; V gene: TRBV6-5; CDR3 protein: CASSYSYLGTEVLF; CDR3 DNA: TGTGCCAGCAGTTACTCATACTTGGGCACTGAAGTTCTCTTT
D gene: NA; J gene: TRBJ1-5; clone size: few; V gene: TRBV6-2/TRBV6-3; CDR3 protein: CASSYGQQNQPQHF; CDR3 DNA: TGTGCCAGCAGTTACGGACAGCAAAATCAGCCCCAGCATTTT